These 26 T cell receptor beta chains were all obtained from the same sample, sequenced in a study of cytomegalovirus exposure and HLA in healthy donors. PCR was performed using 60 Vbeta and 13 Jbeta primers. Sequenced by immunoSEQ multiplex PCR; TCRdb stores in-frame clones only, minus some. The sample has some 100,000 clones, approximately 72% seen once. The specimen sequenced was PBMCs. Receptor source: a male donor in good health and CMV-seropositive.

The rearrangement uses TRBV4-1 and TRBJ2-2, with TRBD1 matching 11 bases. The CDR3 is 15 amino acids. V was clipped by 4 bases and J by 7 bases; unmatched bases: 5. Per germline, CDR1 MGHRA and CDR2 YSYEKL. The CDR3 region is CASSPGQGAIGELFF. The CDR3 DNA sequence: TGCGCCAGCAGCCCCGGACAGGGGGCAATCGGGGAGCTGTTTTTT.

The chain combines TRBV7-9 with TRBJ2-7; TRBD2 might be the D (6 bases). The germline V gene has CDR1 SEHNR and CDR2 FQNEAQ (reference sequence). The CDR3 runs 15 residues. Trimming left V 1 base short and J 2 bases short, with 12 bases between. CDR3 sequence (DNA): TGTGCCAGCAGCTTAGACGGGGGAGGAGCCTACGAGCAGTACTTC. Protein: CASSLDGGGAYEQYF.

The chain is built from TRBV5-6 and TRBJ2-4, with D maybe TRBD1 (6 bases). The germline V gene encodes CDR1 SGHDT and CDR2 YYEEEE. V was trimmed by 4 bases and J by 0 bases, leaving 17 bases between them. This CDR3 has 17 residues. CDR3 protein: CASSRDTISLAKNIQYF. CDR3 DNA: TGTGCCAGCAGCCGGGACACCATCAGCCTAGCCAAAAACATTCAGTACTTC.

The J gene is TRBJ2-5, the V gene TRBV7-2; D may be TRBD1 (5 bases). CDR1 is SGHTA and CDR2 is FQGNSA in the germline V gene. V gave up 6 bases and J gave up 5 bases, with 16 bases separating them. This CDR3 has 14 amino acids. CDR3 nucleotides: TGTGCCAGCAGTTTTGTAGGGGTTGGGGAGACCCAGTACTTC. As protein: CASSFVGVGETQYF.

This chain connects TRBV5-6 to TRBJ2-2; 8 nucleotides agree with TRBD1. This CDR3 region has 15 residues. V gave up 2 bases and J gave up 1 base; unmatched junction bases: 1. Per the germline V gene, CDR1 is SGHDT and CDR2 is YYEEEE. The CDR3 here is CASSLQGENTGELFF. CDR3 bases: TGTGCCAGCAGCTTACAGGGGGAGAACACCGGGGAGCTGTTTTTT.

The rearrangement uses TRBV5-1 and TRBJ2-5, with TRBD1 identical over 8 bases. Gene TRBJ2-7 matches the end of the DNA better, so the J call may be wrong. CDR3 length equals 13 residues. In germline, CDR1 is SGHRS, CDR2 YFSETQ. CDR3 residues: CASSAGQGYEQYF. CDR3 nucleotide sequence: TGCGCCAGCAGCGCCGGACAGGGCTACGAGCAGTACTTC.

The CDR3 DNA sequence: TGTGCCAGCAGCCGATCCGGGGGTCCCTATGGCTACACCTTC. It encodes CASSRSGGPYGYTF. This chain joins TRBV7-9 and TRBJ1-2; D might be TRBD1 (5 bases). V lost 5 bases to trimming and J lost 4 bases, with 14 bases between them. Germline values: CDR1 SEHNR, CDR2 FQNEAQ (reference sequence). The CDR3 has 14 residues.

This sequence joins TRBV15 and TRBJ2-1; 11 bases match TRBD2. Germline CDR1 reads LNHNV; CDR2 reads YYDKDF (reference sequence). J lost 7 bases, V lost 0 bases, and 17 bases had no gene match. The CDR3 extends over 20 amino acids. The CDR3 bases are TGTGCCACCAGCAGAGACCTAGCGGGGGGCTGGGGGAAAGGGGCGAATGAGCAGTTCTTC. Translating it yields CATSRDLAGGWGKGANEQFF.

The genes are TRBV18 and TRBJ1-1, with D hard to call. Germline assignment: CDR1 KGHSH and CDR2 LQKENI. This CDR3 spans 16 amino acids. Trimming left V 5 bases short and J 0 bases short, with 16 bases between. This chain's CDR3 is CASSTGAASLNTEAFF. CDR3 coding DNA: TGTGCCAGCTCAACCGGCGCGGCTAGCCTGAACACTGAAGCTTTCTTT.

The genes are TRBV27 and TRBJ2-1; weak D call: TRBD1 (6 bases). The germline CDR1 and CDR2 sequences are MNHEY and SMNVEV (reference sequence). The V end was cut by 5 bases, the J end by 7 bases, with 9 bases between. This CDR3 has 12 amino acids. DNA for the CDR3: TGTGCCAGCAGTGGGGACATTAATGAGCAGTTCTTC. Translation: CASSGDINEQFF.

The chain is built from TRBV30 and TRBJ1-5, with D unclear. Germline values: CDR1 GTSNPN, CDR2 SVGIG (reference sequence). The CDR3 loop spans 13 amino acids. V shed 1 base and J shed 3 bases, with 7 bases lying between them. The CDR3 here is CAWSAIANQPQHF. Here the CDR3 DNA reads TGTGCCTGGAGTGCTATTGCCAATCAGCCCCAGCATTTT.

The J gene is TRBJ2-2, the V gene TRBV7-8, with D perhaps TRBD1 (6 bases). Trimming removed 5 bases from V and 1 base from J, with 17 bases in between. CDR1 and CDR2 (germline): SGHVS, FQNEAQ. CDR3 size: 17 residues. Written as DNA, the CDR3 is TGTGCCAGCAGCCCCAACCGACAGGTTCGGAACACCGGGGAGCTGTTTTTT. Translating it yields CASSPNRQVRNTGELFF.

The genes are TRBV4-2 and TRBJ1-6; D is possibly TRBD1 (6 bases). The V end lost 2 bases, the J end lost 7 bases, and 9 bases lay between the germline ends. CDR1 and CDR2 from the germline V gene are LGHNA and YNFKEQ. The CDR3 is made up of 14 amino acids. CDR3 region: CASSQPDRNSPLHF. The CDR3 DNA follows: TGTGCCAGCAGCCAACCAGACAGGAATTCACCCCTCCACTTT.

This chain uses TRBV5-6 with TRBJ1-1; a weak D match, TRBD1 (5 bases). The V gene's germline CDR1 is SGHDT and CDR2 YYEEEE. The CDR3 loop spans 12 amino acids. With 2 bases removed from V and 7 bases from J, the gap between germline ends came to 9 bases. The chain's CDR3 is CASSFGGSEAFF. Written as DNA, the CDR3 is TGTGCCAGCAGCTTCGGGGGGAGTGAAGCTTTCTTT.

The V gene is TRBV7-8, the J gene TRBJ2-1; D possibly corresponds to TRBD1 (8 bases). CDR1 SGHVS and CDR2 FQNEAQ come from the germline V gene. V shed 5 bases and J shed 4 bases, with 15 bases lying between them. This CDR3 contains 15 residues. This chain's CDR3 is CASSKTGGGYNEQFF. In nucleotides, the CDR3 is TGTGCCAGCAGCAAAACAGGGGGAGGGTACAATGAGCAGTTCTTC.

The chain uses TRBV18 and TRBJ2-6; TRBD1 matches 10 bases. This CDR3 contains 19 residues. Germline loops: CDR1 KGHSH, CDR2 LQKENI. V dropped 0 bases and J dropped 4; count of bases not matched to a gene: 9. The CDR3 here is CASSPPGGQGPRGANVLTF. The CDR3, as DNA: TGTGCCAGCTCACCACCGGGGGGACAGGGGCCTAGAGGGGCCAACGTCCTGACTTTC.

This clone was picked up a small number of times. CDR3 bases: TGTGCCAGCGGCCGGGACTGGAGCTCCTATAATTCACCCCTCCACTTT. This codes for CASGRDWSSYNSPLHF. The chain couples TRBV27 to TRBJ1-6; the D gene is possibly TRBD1 (5 bases). Germline CDR1 and CDR2: MNHEY and SMNVEV (reference sequence). V lost 8 bases, J lost 0 bases, and 14 bases lay in between. The CDR3 runs 16 residues.

This chain uses TRBV5-4 with TRBJ2-5; 12 nucleotides align to TRBD2. Germline V gene data show CDR1 as SGHNT and CDR2 as YYREEE (reference sequence). J gave up 7 bases and V 4 bases, and 11 bases lay outside the gene matches. CDR3 length: 16 residues. The CDR3 reads CASSPASSGGAGTQYF. DNA for the CDR3: TGTGCCAGCAGCCCGGCGTCTAGCGGGGGGGCGGGGACCCAGTACTTC.

The V and J genes are TRBV30 and TRBJ2-1, with 7 nucleotides matching TRBD2. Unmatched junction bases numbered 3, after V lost 0 bases and J lost 10 bases. Germline V gene data show CDR1 as GTSNPN and CDR2 as SVGIG (reference sequence). The CDR3 totals 12 residues. The CDR3 region is CAWSVTSAEQFF. For the CDR3, the DNA is TGTGCCTGGAGTGTTACTAGCGCGGAGCAGTTCTTC.

A few counts support this clone. The chain links TRBV18 to TRBJ2-6, with TRBD1 identical over 10 bases. The ends lost 2 bases at V and 2 bases at J; junction bases unmatched: 9. CDR1 is KGHSH and CDR2 is LQKENI in the germline V gene. The CDR3 runs to 19 residues. The DNA of the CDR3 is TGTGCCAGCTCACCAAGAATCGGACAGGGGGACGCTGGGGCCAACGTCCTGACTTTC. Translated, it gives CASSPRIGQGDAGANVLTF. Looking up the rest from reference TRBV18 and TRBJ2-6 gives the full variable domain: NAGVMQNPRHLVRRRGQEARLRCSPMKGHSHVYWYRQLPEEGLKFMVYLQKENIIDESGMPKERFSAEFPKEGPSILRIQQVVRGDSAAYFCASSPRIGQGDAGANVLTFGAGSRLTVL.

The chain has TRBV4-3 and TRBJ1-1; a possible D gene is TRBD1 (6 bases). The V end lost 3 bases, the J end lost 5 bases, and 16 bases lay between the germline ends. CDR3 length: 15 amino acids. Germline-derived CDR1 and CDR2 are LGHNA and YSLEER. Here the CDR3 reads CASSQAQGWRTEAFF. DNA of the CDR3: TGCGCCAGCAGCCAGGCACAGGGATGGAGGACTGAAGCTTTCTTT.

The J gene is TRBJ1-2, the V gene TRBV30, with unresolved D. Germline V gene lookup returns CDR1 GTSNPN and CDR2 SVGIG (reference sequence). The CDR3 runs to 13 residues. Trimming cost V 0 bases and J 5 bases, with 10 bases left between them. The CDR3 DNA sequence: TGTGCCTGGAGTGTTGGGCAGTCTTATGGCTACACCTTC. This translates into CAWSVGQSYGYTF.

This clone was found a few times. At one of its ends the junction is not consistent with the germline gene, which may arise from a read error. The V call is TRBV27, the J call TRBJ2-1; 8 positions match TRBD2. The germline gives CDR1 MNHEY, CDR2 SMNVEV (reference sequence). The CDR3 length is 15 residues. The CDR3 DNA reads TGTGCCAGCAGTCCTACTAGCGGCTCCCACAATGAGCAGTTCTTC. Translated: CASSPTSGSHNEQFF.

The rearrangement joins TRBV30 to TRBJ2-1; no clear D. Germline loops: CDR1 GTSNPN, CDR2 SVGIG (reference sequence). The V gene lost 3 bases and the J gene lost 0 bases, with 12 bases spanning the gap. This CDR3 spans 15 amino acids. The CDR3 loop is CAWRQDFSSYNEQFF. The CDR3, as DNA: TGTGCCTGGAGGCAAGACTTTAGCTCCTACAATGAGCAGTTCTTC.

DNA for the CDR3: TGTGCCAGCTCCAGGGGCGCGGGTAGCAATCAGCCCCAGCATTTT. It yields the protein CASSRGAGSNQPQHF. V gene TRBV18 combines with J gene TRBJ1-5; weak D call: TRBD1 (6 bases). Germline V gives CDR1 KGHSH, CDR2 LQKENI. The CDR3 has 15 residues. The V end was cut by 6 bases, the J end by 0 bases, with 12 bases between. The complete variable domain, with remaining parts taken from reference TRBV18 and TRBJ1-5, reads NAGVMQNPRHLVRRRGQEARLRCSPMKGHSHVYWYRQLPEEGLKFMVYLQKENIIDESGMPKERFSAEFPKEGPSILRIQQVVRGDSAAYFCASSRGAGSNQPQHFGDGTRLSIL.

The rearrangement links TRBV19 to TRBJ2-3; tentative D call: TRBD1 (5 bases). Germline CDR1 is LNHDA and CDR2 is SQIVND (reference sequence). CDR3 length: 15 amino acids. Trimming took 4 bases from V and 3 from J, leaving 14 bases between them. The CDR3: CASSRGPTRTDTQYF. The CDR3 coding sequence is TGTGCCAGTAGTAGGGGCCCGACCCGAACAGATACGCAGTATTTT.